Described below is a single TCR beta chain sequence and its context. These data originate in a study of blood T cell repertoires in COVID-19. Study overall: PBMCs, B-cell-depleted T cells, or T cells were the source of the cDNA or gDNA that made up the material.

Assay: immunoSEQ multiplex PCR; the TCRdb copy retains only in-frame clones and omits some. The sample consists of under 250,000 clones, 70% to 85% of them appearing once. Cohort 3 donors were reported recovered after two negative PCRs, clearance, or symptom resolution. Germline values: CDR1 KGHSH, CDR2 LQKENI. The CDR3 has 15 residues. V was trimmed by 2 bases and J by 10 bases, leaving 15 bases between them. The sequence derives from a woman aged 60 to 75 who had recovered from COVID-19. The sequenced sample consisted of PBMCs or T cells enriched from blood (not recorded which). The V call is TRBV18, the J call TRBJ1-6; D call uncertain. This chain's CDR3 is CASSPSEISGSPLHF. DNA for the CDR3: TGTGCCAGCTCACCATCCGAGATTTCAGGCTCACCCCTCCACTTT. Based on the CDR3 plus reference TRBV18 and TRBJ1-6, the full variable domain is NAGVMQNPRHLVRRRGQEARLRCSPMKGHSHVYWYRQLPEEGLKFMVYLQKENIIDESGMPKERFSAEFPKEGPSILRIQQVVRGDSAAYFCASSPSEISGSPLHFGNGTRLTVT.